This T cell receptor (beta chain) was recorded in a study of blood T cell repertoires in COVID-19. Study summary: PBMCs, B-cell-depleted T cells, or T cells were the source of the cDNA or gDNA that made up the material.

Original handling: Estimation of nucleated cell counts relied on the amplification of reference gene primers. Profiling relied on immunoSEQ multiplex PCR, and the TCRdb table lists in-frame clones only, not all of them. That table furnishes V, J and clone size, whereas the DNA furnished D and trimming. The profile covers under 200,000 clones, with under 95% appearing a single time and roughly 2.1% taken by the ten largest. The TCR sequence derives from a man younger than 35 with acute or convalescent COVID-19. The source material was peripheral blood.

The DNA for the CDR3 is TGTGCCATCACAAGGGACTTAGGCTCTGGGGCCAACGTCCTGACTTTC. Its protein is CAITRDLGSGANVLTF. This chain uses TRBV7-8 with TRBJ2-6, with a tentative D call TRBD2 (6 bases). V lost 10 bases and J 0 bases, leaving 16 bases between the germline ends. CDR1 and CDR2 from the germline V gene are SGHVS and FQNEAQ. There are 16 residues in the CDR3.